One sample yielded the 5 T cell receptor beta chains listed below, sequenced in a study of preoperative IRX-2 immunotherapy in early breast cancer. Sequenced by immunoSEQ multiplex PCR; TCRdb stores in-frame clones only, minus some. This sample yields 30,000 to 45,000 clones, of which 75% to 85% are seen a single time; nearly 1.5% belongs to the top ten. The treatment here: preoperative locoregional IRX-2 cytokine immunotherapy. Sequenced material: lymph node tissue, taken after IRX-2 immunotherapy. These receptors all come from a human donor with breast cancer.

The V and J genes are TRBV7-7 and TRBJ2-6, with 9 bases identical to TRBD1. CDR1 SSHAT and CDR2 FNYEAQ come from the germline V gene (reference sequence). The CDR3 covers 17 residues. Trimming took 4 bases from V and 1 from J; bases not matched to a gene: 5. CDR3 nucleotides: TGTGCCAGCAGCTCACAGGGGGCAAGGTCTGGGGCCAACGTCCTGACTTTC. Its protein product is CASSSQGARSGANVLTF.

This clone has only one observation. The chain employs TRBV11-3 and TRBJ1-2; 10 bases are shared with TRBD1. V lost 4 bases to trimming and J lost 7 bases; unmatched junction nucleotides: 6. The CDR3 runs to 14 residues. From germline, CDR1 is SGHNT and CDR2 YENEEA. This CDR3 reads CASSYAGTGAGYTF. CDR3 nucleotides: TGTGCCAGCAGCTACGCCGGGACAGGGGCTGGCTACACCTTC.

The rearrangement joins TRBV6-8 to TRBJ2-1, with 9 bases matching TRBD2. CDR3 length: 15 amino acids. Germline V gene sequence: CDR1 MNHGY, CDR2 SAAAGT. Germline trimming cut 6 bases from V and 7 bases from J; bases unmatched to any gene: 10. The CDR3 DNA follows: TGTGCCAGCAGCCCAGCGGGGGGATCTGCGAATGAGCAGTTCTTC. Its protein is CASSPAGGSANEQFF.

The chain joins TRBV7-1 to TRBJ2-5; D might be TRBD2 (6 bases). TRBV7-1 is reported as an ORF; its role is uncertain. V was pared by 4 bases and J by 1 base, with 16 bases between. The CDR3 loop spans 16 amino acids. CDR3: CASSFSRAGGQETQYF. CDR3 DNA: TGTGCCAGCAGCTTCAGTCGAGCCGGGGGCCAAGAGACCCAGTACTTC.

The chain is built from TRBV6-8 and TRBJ1-2; 10 bases align to TRBD1. The germline V gene has CDR1 MNHGY and CDR2 SAAAGT. With V trimmed by 4 bases and J by 0 bases, 8 bases remained unmatched. This CDR3 has 17 amino acids. CDR3 in amino acids: CASSSDRGRPPNYGYTF. The CDR3 DNA is TGTGCCAGCAGTTCCGACAGGGGGCGACCCCCTAACTATGGCTACACCTTC.